The 8 T cell receptor beta chains given below trace back to one sample, sequenced in a study of blood T cell repertoires in COVID-19. Profiled with immunoSEQ multiplex PCR; TCRdb holds only in-frame clones, not every one. The sample gives about 240,000 clones, about 89% of which show up once; roughly 8.6% is in the top ten. The sequenced sample was PBMCs or T cells enriched from blood (not recorded which). The receptors derive from a man aged 40-49 years who had recovered from COVID-19.

This chain links TRBV29-1 with TRBJ2-3; 12 bases align to TRBD2. CDR3 length: 16 residues. CDR1 is SQVTM and CDR2 is ANQGSEA in the germline V gene. V was pared by 3 bases and J by 4 bases, with 8 bases of the junction left unmatched. The CDR3 is CSVDGTSGRHPDTQYF. The CDR3 DNA reads as TGCAGCGTTGACGGTACTAGCGGGAGGCACCCAGATACGCAGTATTTT.

This clone showed up just once. The chain carries TRBV9 and TRBJ1-1; D uncertain. V gave up 4 bases and J gave up 3 bases, with 10 bases separating them. CDR3 size: 13 residues. Germline-derived CDR1 and CDR2 are SGDLS and YYNGEE. The CDR3 spells CASSPSLDTEAFF. The CDR3 DNA reads as TGTGCCAGCAGCCCTAGTCTCGACACTGAAGCTTTCTTT.

The genes are TRBV19 and TRBJ2-7; 8 nucleotides agree with TRBD2. V lost 6 bases and J lost 5; bases outside the gene matches: 9. CDR1 is LNHDA and CDR2 is SQIVND in the germline V gene (reference sequence). CDR3 size: 14 residues. The CDR3 is CASSREGNRDEQYF. The CDR3 DNA reads as TGTGCCAGTAGCCGGGAGGGGAATCGGGACGAGCAGTACTTC.

The chain couples TRBV6-5 to TRBJ2-2, with 9 bases matching TRBD1. V shed 5 bases and J 7 bases; nucleotides not matched to a gene: 2. The CDR3 is 13 amino acids. Germline CDR1 and CDR2: MNHEY and SVGAGI. The CDR3 DNA reads TGTGCCAGCAGTAGACAGGGGGGCGGGGAGCTGTTTTTT. Translated, it gives CASSRQGGGELFF.

The chain couples TRBV7-2 to TRBJ1-1; D is perhaps TRBD1 (5 bases). Per germline, CDR1 SGHTA and CDR2 FQGNSA. The V gene lost 1 base and the J gene lost 5 bases, with 14 bases spanning the gap. The CDR3 has 15 residues. In nucleotides, the CDR3 is TGTGCCAGCAGCTTAGGGTGGGCAGGGCAGACTGAAGCTTTCTTT. This translates into CASSLGWAGQTEAFF.

The chain joins TRBV20-1 to TRBJ1-2; D gene unclear. There are 13 residues in the CDR3. V shed 3 bases and J shed 2 bases, with 10 bases lying between them. Germline lookup yields CDR1 DFQATT and CDR2 SNEGSKA (reference sequence). The CDR3 loop reads CSASVRINYGYTF. The CDR3 DNA sequence: TGCAGTGCTAGTGTGCGGATAAACTATGGCTACACCTTC.

This chain connects TRBV28 to TRBJ1-1, with D possibly TRBD1 on 5 matching bases. Germline CDR1 reads MDHEN; CDR2 reads SYDVKM. Trimming pared 11 bases from V and 0 bases from J, leaving 10 bases between. The CDR3 has 12 residues. The CDR3 here is CAARGLNTEAFF. The CDR3 region has the DNA TGTGCCGCTCGGGGGTTGAACACTGAAGCTTTCTTT.

This chain uses TRBV7-3 with TRBJ2-1; the match to TRBD2 covers 7 bases. With V trimmed by 2 bases and J by 3 bases, 7 bases remained unmatched. The CDR3 is made up of 16 amino acids. Germline V gene sequence: CDR1 SGHTA, CDR2 FQGTGA. This CDR3 reads CASSLDGGTNYNEQFF. DNA of the CDR3: TGTGCCAGCAGCTTAGACGGGGGGACCAACTACAATGAGCAGTTCTTC.